This T cell receptor beta chain was profiled in a study of blood T cells in healthy people across ages. With 6 bases clipped from V and 3 bases from J, the junction kept 8 bases outside the gene matches. The germline CDR1 and CDR2 sequences are MNHEY and SVGEGT. The CDR3 has 15 residues. The table lists this clonotype with a few counts. Then a second PCR, running about 6 to 12 cycles, was carried out with a sample-barcoded 5' primer and a J-beta primer mix. From the 5' RACE reads, TCRdb called clonotypes with MiXCR, one entry per CDR3 protein. The sample holds 900,000 to 950,000 distinct CDR3 sequences, roughly 28% seen once. The same sample was also studied in work on T cells of mothers and their children. From that study: Samples were provided by three healthy Caucasian mothers and their six children.

The chain couples TRBV6-2 or TRBV6-3 to TRBJ1-1; TRBD1 aligns across 9 bases. The sequencing input was blood. This TCR was sampled from a woman in her 40s in good health. The CDR3 reads CASSLKTGGHTEAFF. In DNA form, the CDR3 reads TGTGCCAGCAGCCTTAAGACAGGGGGGCACACTGAAGCTTTCTTT.